Following are 18 T cell receptor beta chains from one sample sequenced in a study of blood T cells in healthy people across ages. A J-beta primer mix and a sample-barcoded 5' primer were used in a second PCR of roughly 6 to 11 cycles. TCRdb reprocessed the 5' RACE reads with MiXCR, giving one entry per CDR3 protein. This sample has 1.2 million to 1.5 million distinct CDR3 sequences, with roughly 59% found just once. The sequenced sample consisted of blood. These receptors were collected from a young man in good health.

V usage is TRBV14 and J usage is TRBJ2-7; 7 bases map to TRBD2. Looked up from germline, CDR1 is SGHDN and CDR2 is FVKESK. The V and J ends lost 0 bases and 6 bases, in that order; junction bases with no gene match: 2. CDR3 length equals 13 residues. CDR3 region: CASSQDVAGEQYF. CDR3 bases: TGTGCCAGCAGCCAAGATGTAGCGGGCGAGCAGTACTTC.

The chain combines TRBV13 with TRBJ2-1; TRBD1 is a possible D gene (6 bases). The CDR3 has 14 residues. V lost 5 bases to trimming and J lost 8 bases, with 16 bases between them. Germline values: CDR1 PRHDT, CDR2 FYEKMQ (reference sequence). The DNA of the CDR3 is TGTGCCAGCAGCCCGACCCAAGGGGGTTATGAGCAGTTCTTC. Protein: CASSPTQGGYEQFF.

This chain uses TRBV20-1 with TRBJ2-7, with a tentative D call TRBD1 (6 bases). Trimming pared 5 bases from V and 1 base from J, leaving 9 bases between. The CDR3 length is 12 residues. Germline assignment: CDR1 DFQATT and CDR2 SNEGSKA (reference sequence). CDR3 residues: CSAAGTSYEQYF. In nucleotides, the CDR3 is TGCAGTGCTGCCGGGACATCCTACGAGCAGTACTTC.

This chain uses TRBV3-1 with TRBJ1-4; TRBD1 aligns across 8 bases. The germline V gene has CDR1 LGHDT and CDR2 YNNKEL (reference sequence). Germline trimming cut 3 bases from V and 7 bases from J; bases unmatched to any gene: 28. The CDR3 length is 22 residues. CDR3 in DNA: TGTGCCAGCAGCCATCCCCCAGGGGTGGAGGAAAGTCAGGGGGCGGATTTTGAAAAACTGTTTTTT. It is translated as CASSHPPGVEESQGADFEKLFF.

The chain links TRBV15 to TRBJ2-7, with D possibly matching TRBD1 (6 bases). V lost 0 bases and J 3 bases, leaving 9 bases between the germline ends. Germline CDR1 reads LNHNV; CDR2 reads YYDKDF (reference sequence). The length of the CDR3 is 14 residues. CDR3 DNA: TGTGCCACCAGCAGAGATACAGGGAACTACGAGCAGTACTTC. Translating gives CATSRDTGNYEQYF.

V is TRBV25-1 and J is TRBJ2-1; no reliable D call. CDR3 length: 14 residues. Germline-derived CDR1 and CDR2 are MGHDK and SYGVNS. V was shortened by 3 bases and J by 3 bases, with 9 bases between the two germline ends. CDR3 region: CASSEVEIYNEQFF. CDR3 nucleotide sequence: TGTGCCAGCAGTGAGGTGGAAATCTACAATGAGCAGTTCTTC.

The chain joins TRBV7-8 to TRBJ2-1; D remains unclear. This CDR3 has 13 residues. Germline V gene lookup returns CDR1 SGHVS and CDR2 FQNEAQ. The V and J ends lost 0 bases and 9 bases respectively, with 9 bases between them. The CDR3: CASSLAKRAEQFF. DNA of the CDR3: TGTGCCAGCAGCTTAGCGAAGAGAGCTGAGCAGTTCTTC.

This clonotype was observed a handful of times. The chain links TRBV7-2 to TRBJ2-5; D is uncertain. The CDR3 is 15 residues long. From germline, CDR1 is SGHTA and CDR2 FQGNSA. The V and J ends lost 3 bases and 0 bases respectively, with 11 bases between them. CDR3 loop: CASSLGWAYQETQYF. The DNA for the CDR3 is TGTGCCAGCAGCTTGGGATGGGCCTACCAAGAGACCCAGTACTTC.

The CDR3 spells CASSLLPGQAYNEQYF. The CDR3 nucleotides read TGCGCCAGCAGCTTGTTACCGGGACAGGCCTACAACGAGCAGTACTTC. The chain is built from TRBV5-1 and TRBJ2-1; 8 bases map to TRBD1. The J call may be mistaken, given a closer DNA end match to TRBJ2-7. Germline CDR1 SGHRS, CDR2 YFSETQ. The CDR3 totals 16 residues.

This chain connects TRBV6-5 to TRBJ1-2; D possibly corresponds to TRBD1 (5 bases). CDR1 is MNHEY and CDR2 is SVGAGI in the germline V gene. CDR3 length: 14 amino acids. Trimming took off 2 bases at V and 8 bases at J, with 15 bases between the two ends. CDR3 DNA sequence: TGTGCCAGCAGTTACGCAACGGGACCAAGGGGCTACACCTTC. Translated, it gives CASSYATGPRGYTF.

In this sample, this clonotype turned up a few times. The chain has TRBV5-1 and TRBJ2-1; D might be TRBD1 (5 bases). The CDR3 is 16 amino acids. With 0 bases removed from V and 0 bases from J, the gap between germline ends came to 10 bases. Germline values: CDR1 SGHRS, CDR2 YFSETQ. This chain's CDR3 is CASSLEGPSSYNEQFF. Here the CDR3 DNA reads TGCGCCAGCAGCTTGGAGGGGCCGAGCTCCTACAATGAGCAGTTCTTC. Looking up the rest from reference TRBV5-1 and TRBJ2-1 gives the full variable domain: KAGVTQTPRYLIKTRGQQVTLSCSPISGHRSVSWYQQTPGQGLQFLFEYFSETQRNKGNFPGRFSGRQFSNSRSEMNVSTLELGDSALYLCASSLEGPSSYNEQFFGPGTRLTVL.

This rearrangement joins TRBV28 to TRBJ2-7; tentative D call: TRBD2 (6 bases). The V gene's germline CDR1 is MDHEN and CDR2 SYDVKM. The CDR3 contains 13 residues. V was pared by 7 bases and J by 0 bases, with 10 bases between. In DNA, the CDR3 is TGTGCCAGCATCGGGAGTAACTCCTACGAGCAGTACTTC. Its protein product is CASIGSNSYEQYF. Full variable domain (outside the CDR3, taken from reference TRBV28 and TRBJ2-7): DVKVTQSSRYLVKRTGEKVFLECVQDMDHENMFWYRQDPGLGLRLIYFSYDVKMKEKGDIPEGYSVSREKKERFSLILESASTNQTSMYLCASIGSNSYEQYFGPGTRLTVT.

CDR3 sequence: CASSLGDRVGQPQHF. Here the CDR3 DNA reads TGCGCCAGCAGCTTAGGAGACAGGGTTGGGCAGCCCCAGCATTTT. This sequence joins TRBV5-1 and TRBJ1-5; 7 bases fit TRBD1. Germline CDR1 is SGHRS and CDR2 is YFSETQ. CDR3 length: 15 residues. V lost 2 bases, J lost 7 bases, and 9 bases stayed unmatched.

The gene calls are TRBV7-6 and TRBJ2-7, with 8 bases fitting TRBD1. Germline CDR1 reads SGHVS; CDR2 reads FNYEAQ. Trimming took 5 bases from V and 3 from J; bases not matched to a gene: 6. The CDR3 extends over 14 amino acids. Here the CDR3 reads CASSPTGVDYEQYF. CDR3 sequence (DNA): TGTGCCAGCAGCCCGACAGGGGTAGACTACGAGCAGTACTTC.

CDR3 nucleotide sequence: TGTGCCAGCAGTGAAAGACTAGCGGGAGATCGGGGAGAGCAGTACTTC. Translating gives CASSERLAGDRGEQYF. V gene TRBV2 combines with J gene TRBJ2-7; 12 bases align to TRBD2. The V gene's germline CDR1 is SNHLY and CDR2 FYNNEI. Unmatched junction bases numbered 9, after V lost 2 bases and J lost 7 bases. CDR3 length: 16 residues. The full variable domain, in which reference TRBV2 and TRBJ2-7 provide the parts outside the CDR3, is EPEVTQTPSHQVTQMGQEVILRCVPISNHLYFYWYRQILGQKVEFLVSFYNNEISEKSEIFDDQFSVERPDGSNFTLKIRSTKLEDSAMYFCASSERLAGDRGEQYFGPGTRLTVT.

The chain uses TRBV4-2 and TRBJ2-5; possibly TRBD2 for D (6 bases). Germline V gene sequence: CDR1 LGHNA, CDR2 YNFKEQ. This CDR3 is 11 amino acids long. The CDR3, as DNA: TGTGCGGCGGGGAGCCAAGAGACCCAGTACTTC. Amino acid sequence: CAAGSQETQYF.

V gene TRBV29-1 combines with J gene TRBJ2-7, with 8 bases lining up with TRBD1. J gave up 6 bases and V 6 bases, and 16 bases lay outside the gene matches. The CDR3 sequence is 15 residues long. Per the germline V gene, CDR1 is SQVTM and CDR2 is ANQGSEA. The CDR3 sequence: CSVERPGQESREQYF. For the CDR3, the DNA is TGCAGCGTGGAACGACCGGGACAGGAAAGCCGCGAGCAGTACTTC.

A word on this clonotype: A junction boundary mismatches the germline segment, possibly from a read error. The CDR3 sequence is CSARGTGWNNSPLHF. The CDR3 DNA reads as TGCAGTGCTAGGGGGACAGGGTGGAATAATTCGCCCCTCCACTTT. The V call is TRBV20-1, the J call TRBJ1-6; 9 bases agree with TRBD1. There are 15 residues in the CDR3. CDR1 is DFQATT, CDR2 SNEGSKA, per germline (reference sequence).